These 20 T cell receptor beta chains were sequenced from one sample in a study of human T cells and chemical hapten exposure. Extraction of total RNA was performed on unfractionated whole blood. Each CDR3 protein is one row after TCRdb ran MiXCR on the 5' RACE reads. This table has 110,000 to 150,000 distinct CDR3 sequences, 4.1% appearing once. The receptors were sampled from a female donor in good health.

Many counts were recorded for this clonotype. This chain's CDR3 is CASSLPGTPRREQYF. The CDR3 nucleotides are TGTGCCAGCAGTTTACCCGGGACACCCAGGAGGGAGCAGTACTTC. The chain is built from TRBV28 and TRBJ2-7; tentative D call: TRBD1 (6 bases). The V end was cut by 2 bases, the J end by 7 bases, with 18 bases between. The CDR3 totals 15 residues. Germline assignment: CDR1 MDHEN and CDR2 SYDVKM.

As concerns this clonotype: A much larger clone is a single base away; this may be a read error. The chain has TRBV7-9 and TRBJ1-6; no firm D call. CDR3 length equals 15 residues. The germline V gene encodes CDR1 SEHNR and CDR2 FQNEAQ (reference sequence). V was clipped by 7 bases and J by 3 bases, with 13 bases between them. The CDR3, as DNA: TGTGCCAGCACCGACCGGAGGCGCTATAATTCACCCCTCCACTTT. Protein: CASTDRRRYNSPLHF. Full variable domain (outside the CDR3, taken from reference TRBV7-9 and TRBJ1-6): DTGVSQNPRHKITKRGQNVTFRCDPISEHNRLYWYRQTLGQGPEFLTYFQNEAQLEKSRLLSDRFSAERPKGSFSTLEIQRTEQGDSAMYLCASTDRRRYNSPLHFGNGTRLTVT.

This clonotype appeared many times. The CDR3 DNA sequence: TGTGCCTGGACCCGAATAATGGGACAGAAGAACACTGAAGCTTTCTTT. Translated: CAWTRIMGQKNTEAFF. The V and J genes are TRBV30 and TRBJ1-1; 7 nucleotides match TRBD1. V gave up 4 bases and J gave up 1 base; unmatched junction bases: 12. CDR3 size: 16 residues. Germline V gene sequence: CDR1 GTSNPN, CDR2 SVGIG (reference sequence).

In its sample, this clonotype was seen many times. The chain joins TRBV4-1 to TRBJ1-3, with unresolved D. This CDR3 contains 13 residues. Germline CDR1 and CDR2: MGHRA and YSYEKL. The V end was cut by 4 bases, the J end by 4 bases, with 8 bases between. In DNA, the CDR3 is TGCGCCAGCAGCCCGAACTCGGGAAACACCATATATTTT. It is translated as CASSPNSGNTIYF.

This clonotype was seen at least ten times. The gene calls are TRBV19 and TRBJ1-6; no clear D. Germline V CDR1 and CDR2: LNHDA, SQIVND (reference sequence). Between the trimmed V and J ends, which lost 3 bases and 6 bases, there was a span of 3 bases. The CDR3 sequence is 12 residues long. The CDR3 bases are TGTGCCAGTAGTATTGGTAATTCACCCCTCCACTTT. It is translated as CASSIGNSPLHF.

This clonotype was recorded at least ten times. The V call is TRBV12-3 or TRBV12-4, the J call TRBJ2-7; perhaps D is TRBD1 or TRBD2 (5 bases each). Between the trimmed V and J ends, which lost 5 bases and 3 bases, there was a span of 14 bases. The CDR3 is 14 amino acids. CDR3 protein: CASSLGTRGYEQYF. In nucleotides, the CDR3 is TGTGCCAGCAGTCTCGGGACCCGCGGCTACGAGCAGTACTTC.

Ten or more counts support this clonotype. The V and J genes are TRBV29-1 and TRBJ2-7, with TRBD1 as a possible D gene (9 bases). The V gene's germline CDR1 is SQVTM and CDR2 ANQGSEA. V was pared by 4 bases and J by 3 bases, with 22 bases between. CDR3 length equals 16 residues. The CDR3 DNA reads as TGCAGCGTTGTGAACCGGGAGGGACAGGGAGGCTACGAGCAGTACTTC. Amino acid sequence: CSVVNREGQGGYEQYF.

This clonotype was seen a handful of times. The chain couples TRBV19 to TRBJ2-7; D not resolved. The CDR3 totals 15 residues. CDR1 and CDR2 (germline): LNHDA, SQIVND (reference sequence). V lost 5 bases and J 2 bases, leaving 16 bases between the germline ends. The CDR3 DNA is TGTGCCAGTAGTGGGGTCACTTTAGGCACCTACGAGCAGTACTTC. Its protein is CASSGVTLGTYEQYF. Combining the CDR3 with reference TRBV19 and TRBJ2-7 gives the whole variable domain DGGITQSPKYLFRKEGQNVTLSCEQNLNHDAMYWYRQDPGQGLRLIYYSQIVNDFQKGDIAEGYSVSREKKESFPLTVTSAQKNPTAFYLCASSGVTLGTYEQYFGPGTRLTVT.

This clonotype was observed many times. V gene TRBV12-3 or TRBV12-4 combines with J gene TRBJ1-6; perhaps TRBD1 as D (5 bases). The CDR3 consists of 15 residues. Trimming stripped 5 bases from V and 7 bases from J, with 15 bases between. The CDR3 DNA follows: TGTGCCAGCAGTCCACGACAAAAGGGGAATTCACCCCTCCACTTT. This encodes CASSPRQKGNSPLHF.

This clonotype was seen repeatedly, ten times or more. The rearrangement joins TRBV7-9 to TRBJ1-1; unclear D gene. Germline V gene data show CDR1 as SEHNR and CDR2 as FQNEAQ (reference sequence). V shed 1 base and J shed 6 bases, with 15 bases lying between them. The CDR3 totals 15 residues. The CDR3 DNA follows: TGTGCCAGCAGCTTAGTTGTTTCTCTAAGCCCTGAAGCTTTCTTT. It yields the protein CASSLVVSLSPEAFF. Looking up the rest from reference TRBV7-9 and TRBJ1-1 gives the full variable domain: DTGVSQNPRHKITKRGQNVTFRCDPISEHNRLYWYRQTLGQGPEFLTYFQNEAQLEKSRLLSDRFSAERPKGSFSTLEIQRTEQGDSAMYLCASSLVVSLSPEAFFGQGTRLTVV.

The chain recombines TRBV28 with TRBJ1-2; perhaps TRBD1 as D (6 bases). The germline V gene encodes CDR1 MDHEN and CDR2 SYDVKM. Trimming stripped 7 bases from V and 3 bases from J, with 15 bases between. The CDR3 has 14 residues. The DNA for the CDR3 is TGTGCCAGCACTCGCCCAGGGGAGGACTATGGCTACACCTTC. Translated, it gives CASTRPGEDYGYTF.

There are many counts of this clonotype. The rearrangement joins TRBV6-1 to TRBJ2-5; D may be TRBD1 (6 bases). V was cut by 2 bases and J by 5 bases, with 12 bases left in between. This CDR3 has 14 residues. Germline V CDR1 and CDR2: MNHNS, SASEGT. DNA for the CDR3: TGTGCCAGCAGTGAATTGGGTAGGGGGGAGACCCAGTACTTC. This translates into CASSELGRGETQYF.

This clonotype appeared many times. The J gene is TRBJ1-3, the V gene TRBV25-1; no firm D call. V lost 4 bases and J 8 bases, leaving 12 bases between the germline ends. CDR3 size: 13 residues. From germline, CDR1 is MGHDK and CDR2 SYGVNS. The CDR3 spells CASSADGGYTIYF. CDR3 nucleotide sequence: TGTGCCAGCAGTGCTGACGGAGGTTACACCATATATTTT.

This clonotype occurred a few times. CDR3 DNA sequence: TGTGCCAGCAGCTTAAATATCGGGGACACTGAAGCTTTCTTT. Translating gives CASSLNIGDTEAFF. The V and J genes are TRBV7-3 and TRBJ1-1, with D uncertain. V was cut by 1 base and J by 3 bases, with 9 bases left in between. This CDR3 comprises 14 residues. Germline V gene lookup returns CDR1 SGHTA and CDR2 FQGTGA.

In this sample, this clonotype turned up many times. The CDR3 DNA follows: TGTGCCAGCAGTTCGTTACAGGCCGGGACAGGAGCGAACACTGAAGCTTTCTTT. Protein sequence: CASSSLQAGTGANTEAFF. The rearrangement uses TRBV27 and TRBJ1-1, with 8 bases matching TRBD1. The CDR3 has 18 residues. Losses at the gene ends were 4 bases for V and 1 base for J; bases not matched to a gene: 14. The germline gives CDR1 MNHEY, CDR2 SMNVEV (reference sequence).

In this sample, this clonotype turned up many times. V and J are TRBV5-1 and TRBJ1-2; 10 bases map to TRBD1. With 0 bases clipped from V and 8 bases from J, the junction kept 7 bases outside the gene matches. From germline, CDR1 is SGHRS and CDR2 YFSETQ. The CDR3 is made up of 15 amino acids. The DNA of the CDR3 is TGCGCCAGCAGCTTGGGAGACAGGGGGCGCGGAGGCTACACCTTC. Its translation: CASSLGDRGRGGYTF.

In this sample, this clonotype turned up many times. The chain links TRBV12-3 or TRBV12-4 to TRBJ1-6; D call uncertain. V lost 6 bases, J lost 14 bases, and 14 bases lay in between. This CDR3 region has 12 residues. The CDR3 coding sequence is TGTGCCAGCAGCAAAGTAGGGAGGGCCCTCCACTTT. The encoded protein is CASSKVGRALHF.

In regard to this clonotype: A much larger clone differs from this one at a single base, so this may be a read error. The chain recombines TRBV12-3 or TRBV12-4 with TRBJ1-6, with D maybe TRBD1 (5 bases). V was cut by 5 bases and J by 11 bases, with 19 bases left in between. The CDR3 extends over 15 amino acids. The CDR3 spells CASSPRQKGNAPLHF. CDR3 sequence (DNA): TGTGCCAGCAGTCCACGACAAAAGGGGAATGCACCCCTCCACTTT.

This clonotype was recorded many times. This sequence joins TRBV7-8 and TRBJ1-2, with D possibly TRBD1 on 5 matching bases. Deletions cut 5 bases from V and 4 bases from J, with 14 bases between. This CDR3 has 14 residues. Germline CDR1 is SGHVS and CDR2 is FQNEAQ. CDR3 residues: CASSSERDGYGYTF. DNA of the CDR3: TGTGCCAGCAGCAGTGAAAGGGACGGCTATGGCTACACCTTC.

This clonotype came up a few times. V is TRBV5-6 and J is TRBJ1-3, with D perhaps matching TRBD1 (5 bases). V gave up 0 bases and J gave up 4 bases, with 17 bases separating them. Per the germline V gene, CDR1 is SGHDT and CDR2 is YYEEEE. The CDR3 extends over 17 amino acids. The CDR3 DNA reads TGTGCCAGCAGCTTGGCCGCAGGGATTAGGTGCGGAAACACCATATATTTT. The encoded protein is CASSLAAGIRCGNTIYF.